This T cell receptor beta chain was sequenced for a study of cytomegalovirus exposure and HLA in healthy donors. CDR1 is ENHRY and CDR2 is SYGVKD in the germline V gene. CDR3 length equals 18 residues. Trimming took 4 bases from V and 0 from J; bases not matched to a gene: 12. Use of 60 Vbeta and 13 Jbeta primers characterized the PCR. Only in-frame clones appear in the TCRdb table, and some are missing; sequencing was by immunoSEQ multiplex PCR. The top ten clones hold approximately 7% of a sample with fewer than 180,000 clones, roughly 63% of them seen once. This TCR was sampled from a woman in her sixties or seventies in good health and CMV-seropositive. The V gene is TRBV10-3, the J gene TRBJ2-5; 9 bases fit TRBD2. Sequencing was done on a sample of PBMCs. CDR3 sequence: CAISVGVAGEGYQETQYF. The CDR3 bases are TGTGCCATCAGTGTAGGAGTAGCGGGAGAGGGGTACCAAGAGACCCAGTACTTC.